Listed here is a single TCR beta chain. Its antigen is unknown. This sample is drawn from a study of T cell responses to AZD1222 COVID-19 vaccine. Study-level results: Clonal diversity may have been underestimated, and the donors were mostly white British, with more females than males. Baseline antibody screening turned up just a handful of seropositive AZD1222 recipients. Unmutated variant regions are reportedly the target of nearly half of TCRs that are spike-specific.

TCRdb's copy holds only in-frame clones and misses some; the assay was immunoSEQ multiplex PCR. In the table there are around 100,000 clones, 88% of which are singletons. CDR3 length: 16 residues. Germline CDR1 WNHNN, CDR2 SYGVQD (reference sequence). V dropped 4 bases and J dropped 2 bases, with 18 bases sitting between them. The V call is TRBV10-1, the J call TRBJ2-7; no definite D call. The source of this sequence is an adult in good health. Sequenced material: peripheral blood, taken on day 0 of AZD1222 vaccination. The CDR3 loop is CASSGIGGVTPYEQYF. Here the CDR3 DNA reads TGCGCCAGCAGTGGTATTGGTGGGGTTACCCCCTACGAGCAGTACTTC.